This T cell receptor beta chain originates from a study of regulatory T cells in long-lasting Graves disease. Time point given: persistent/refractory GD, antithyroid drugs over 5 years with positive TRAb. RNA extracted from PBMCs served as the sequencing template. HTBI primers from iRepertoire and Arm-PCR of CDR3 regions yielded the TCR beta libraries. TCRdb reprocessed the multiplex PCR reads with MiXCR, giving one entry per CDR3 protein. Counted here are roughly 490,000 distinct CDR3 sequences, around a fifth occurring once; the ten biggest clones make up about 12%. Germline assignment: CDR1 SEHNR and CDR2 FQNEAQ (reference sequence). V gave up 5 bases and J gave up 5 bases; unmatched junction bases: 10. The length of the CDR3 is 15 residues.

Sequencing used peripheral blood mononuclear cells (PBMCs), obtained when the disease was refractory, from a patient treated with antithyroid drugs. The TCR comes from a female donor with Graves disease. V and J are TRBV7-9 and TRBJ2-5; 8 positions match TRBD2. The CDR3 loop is CASSHLTSGGETQYF. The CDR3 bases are TGTGCCAGCAGCCACCTTACTAGCGGCGGGGAGACCCAGTACTTC.